This T cell receptor beta chain was documented in a study of a mutant IDH1 vaccine in newly diagnosed glioma (dated by TCRdb to the early 2020s). About the investigation overall: Vaccination started 4-6 weeks after radiotherapy alone, or was given together with temozolomide cycles in the groups whose treatment included chemotherapy. The roughly 34 treated patients were roughly 62% male and around 40% female, with a mean age of approximately 40 years. Before enrollment, most patients had been given radiochemotherapy with temozolomide as standard therapy, while the rest had received either radiotherapy alone or temozolomide alone. The week-35 safety follow-up was designated visit V12, and the week-47 end of study was designated visit V13. Peripheral blood was collected at six visits: V03 (baseline), V05, V07, V10, V12 and V13. Longitudinal TCRB deep sequencing was done for some 26 treated patients, wherever samples were available for exploratory analyses. What the work shows at the level of the full study, not this receptor alone: Vaccine-induced immune responses across multiple MHC alleles were detected in over 80% of patients. PBMC samples for TCRB deep sequencing were selected based on availability. Pseudoprogression appeared unrelated to alterations in the top peripheral T cell clonotypes detected by TCRB sequencing. It was noted by the authors that analyses of patient blood samples could not be reproduced owing to sample limitations.

According to the study, the label for this sample's time point signals: week 35, safety follow-up. A 20-mer mutant IDH1 peptide at 300 micrograms in Montanide made up each vaccine dose, which was injected subcutaneously together with topical imiquimod. Patients received eight vaccinations in weeks 1, 3, 5, 7, 11, 15, 19 and 23, corresponding to visits V03 through V10. All donors had newly diagnosed IDH1-mutant astrocytomas of WHO grade 3 or 4 that showed loss of nuclear ATRX. The samples were drawn from NOA16, a multicentre, single-arm, open-label phase I trial in Germany that tested a mutant IDH1 peptide vaccine in humans for the first time. Genomic DNA for TCRB sequencing was isolated from EDTA blood with the DNeasy Blood and Tissue Kit. Notes on this clone: What this receptor recognizes is not known. Nothing much larger sits one base from this clone, and base qualities are not available.

Inclusive of the bounding cysteine and phenylalanine, the CDR3 is 15 residues long. Just CDR3 DNA is preserved here, 45 bases in frame from base 1. The junction carries 11 bases between V and J, which are trimmed by 3 bases and 5 bases respectively. Libraries came from the immunoSEQ multiplex PCR assay. Rearranged TCR beta chain sequences were amplified using the hsTCRB Kit according to the manufacturer's protocol. Sequencing of TCRB libraries was carried out on an Illumina MiSeq. The original methods were these. The kit vendor's proprietary platform handled demultiplexing, trimming and gene mapping. The immuneACCESS repertoire file appears here via TCRdb, limited to in-frame rearrangements. These files lack a portion of the clones; in checked studies, under half of the deficit traces to unresolved V genes, and the cause of the others is not known. The V and J calls and clone size are taken from that table; D and trimming were inferred from the DNA. Here the sample has 45,000 to 55,000 clones; roughly 80% occur a single time. Of the sample, around 6.7% is held by the ten largest clones.

The receptor was isolated from a man between 40 and 49 years old with glioma. The chain employs TRBV23-1 and TRBJ1-6, with the identity of the D gene unclear. Being an ORF, TRBV23-1 has a function that is uncertain. Sequencing used PBMCs, obtained from a glioma patient whose treatment included an IDH1 peptide vaccine. The DNA is as follows: TGCGCCAGCAGTCACAGGAGGAAGGATAATTCACCCCTCCACTTT. It encodes CASSHRRKDNSPLHF.